This TCR beta chain was identified in a study of blood T cell repertoires in COVID-19. Overall study: Researchers got acute and convalescent COVID-19 samples from the United States, Italy and Spain. T cells, B-cell-depleted T cells, or PBMCs provided the cDNA or gDNA that served as material.

Germline-derived CDR1 and CDR2 are SGHAT and FQNNGV. The length of the CDR3 is 18 residues. Trimming took 5 bases from V and 0 from J, leaving 19 bases between them. Authors' analysis steps: It was from reference gene primer amplification that nucleated cell counts were estimated. Assay: immunoSEQ multiplex PCR; the TCRdb copy retains only in-frame clones and omits some. Clone size and V and J calls were adopted from that table, with D and trimming inferred from the DNA. This sample has around 70,000 clones, with roughly 90% found just once. The specimen sequenced was peripheral blood. The chain couples TRBV11-2 to TRBJ2-2; D gene ambiguous. This receptor was taken from a man aged 30 to 39 with acute or convalescent COVID-19. The CDR3 protein is CASSRRLGLGANTGELFF. CDR3 coding DNA: TGTGCCAGCAGCCGAAGGCTCGGTCTCGGAGCGAACACCGGGGAGCTGTTTTTT.